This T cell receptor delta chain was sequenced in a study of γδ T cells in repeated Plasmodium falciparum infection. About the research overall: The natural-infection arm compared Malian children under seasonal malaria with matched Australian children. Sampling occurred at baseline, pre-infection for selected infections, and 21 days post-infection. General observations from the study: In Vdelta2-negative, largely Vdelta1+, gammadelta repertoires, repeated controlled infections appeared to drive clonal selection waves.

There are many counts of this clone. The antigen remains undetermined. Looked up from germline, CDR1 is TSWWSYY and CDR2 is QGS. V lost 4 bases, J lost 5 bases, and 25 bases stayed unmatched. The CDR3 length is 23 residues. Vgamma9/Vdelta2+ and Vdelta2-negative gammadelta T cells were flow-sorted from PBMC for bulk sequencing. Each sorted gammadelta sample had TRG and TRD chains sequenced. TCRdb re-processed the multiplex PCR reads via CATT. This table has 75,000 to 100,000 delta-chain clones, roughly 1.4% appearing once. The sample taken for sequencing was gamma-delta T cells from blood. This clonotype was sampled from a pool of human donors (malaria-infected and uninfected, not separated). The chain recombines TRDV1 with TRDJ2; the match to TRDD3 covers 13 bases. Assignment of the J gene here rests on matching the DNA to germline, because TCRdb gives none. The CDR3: CALGGALPIQNWGIRVLTAQLFF. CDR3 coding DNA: TGTGCTCTTGGGGGGGCCCTTCCTATCCAAAACTGGGGGATACGCGTTCTAACAGCACAACTCTTCTTT.